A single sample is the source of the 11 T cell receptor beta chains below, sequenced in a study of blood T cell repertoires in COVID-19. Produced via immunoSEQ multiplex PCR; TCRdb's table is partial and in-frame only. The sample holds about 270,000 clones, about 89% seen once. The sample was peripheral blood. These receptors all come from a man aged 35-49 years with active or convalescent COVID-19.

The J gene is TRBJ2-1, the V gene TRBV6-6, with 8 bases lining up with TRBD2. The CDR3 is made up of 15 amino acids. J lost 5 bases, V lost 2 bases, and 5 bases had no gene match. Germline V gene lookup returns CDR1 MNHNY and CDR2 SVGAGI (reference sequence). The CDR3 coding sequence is TGTGCCAGCAGTTACGAGCTAGCGGGCCACAATGAGCAGTTCTTC. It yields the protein CASSYELAGHNEQFF.

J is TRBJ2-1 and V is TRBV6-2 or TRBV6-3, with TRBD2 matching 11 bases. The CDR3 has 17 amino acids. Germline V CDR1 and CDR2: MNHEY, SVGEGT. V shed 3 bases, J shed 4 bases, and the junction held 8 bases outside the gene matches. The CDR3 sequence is CASSYGIAGGPYNEQFF. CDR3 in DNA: TGTGCCAGCAGTTATGGGATAGCGGGGGGGCCATACAATGAGCAGTTCTTC.

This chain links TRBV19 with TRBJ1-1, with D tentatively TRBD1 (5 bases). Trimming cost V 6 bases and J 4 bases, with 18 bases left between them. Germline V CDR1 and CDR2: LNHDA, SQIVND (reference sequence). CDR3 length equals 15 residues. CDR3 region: CASRSPDRISTEAFF. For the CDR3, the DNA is TGTGCCAGTAGATCCCCCGACAGAATAAGCACTGAAGCTTTCTTT.

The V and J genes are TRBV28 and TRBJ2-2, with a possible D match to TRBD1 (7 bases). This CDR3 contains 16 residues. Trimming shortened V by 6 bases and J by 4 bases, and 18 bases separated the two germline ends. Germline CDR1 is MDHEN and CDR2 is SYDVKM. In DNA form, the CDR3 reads TGTGCCAGCAGCTCTCCAGACAGGGAGGCCACCGGGGAGCTGTTTTTT. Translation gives CASSSPDREATGELFF.

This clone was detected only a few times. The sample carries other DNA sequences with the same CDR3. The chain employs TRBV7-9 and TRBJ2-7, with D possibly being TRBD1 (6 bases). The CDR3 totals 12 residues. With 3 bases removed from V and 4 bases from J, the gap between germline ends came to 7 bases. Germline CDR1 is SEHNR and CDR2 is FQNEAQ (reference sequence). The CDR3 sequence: CASSFGQYEQYF. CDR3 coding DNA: TGTGCCAGCAGCTTCGGACAGTACGAGCAGTACTTC.

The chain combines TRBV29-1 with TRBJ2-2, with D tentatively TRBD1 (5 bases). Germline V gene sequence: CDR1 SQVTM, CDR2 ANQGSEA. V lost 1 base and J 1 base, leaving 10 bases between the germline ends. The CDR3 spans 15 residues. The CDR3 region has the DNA TGCAGCGTTGAAGTACCGACAGTGAACACCGGGGAGCTGTTTTTT. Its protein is CSVEVPTVNTGELFF.

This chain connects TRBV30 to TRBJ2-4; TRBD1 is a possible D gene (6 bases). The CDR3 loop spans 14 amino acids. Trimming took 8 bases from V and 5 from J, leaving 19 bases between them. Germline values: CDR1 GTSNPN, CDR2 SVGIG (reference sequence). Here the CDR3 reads CAPRGQGQQNIQYF. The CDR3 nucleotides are TGTGCCCCCCGCGGCCAGGGGCAACAAAACATTCAGTACTTC.

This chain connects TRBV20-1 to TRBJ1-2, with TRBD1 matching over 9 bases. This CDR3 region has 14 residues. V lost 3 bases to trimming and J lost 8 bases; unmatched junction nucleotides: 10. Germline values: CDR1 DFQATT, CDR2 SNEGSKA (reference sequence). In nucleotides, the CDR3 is TGCAGTGCTAGTCAGGGACAGGGAGTAGACGGCTACACCTTC. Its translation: CSASQGQGVDGYTF.

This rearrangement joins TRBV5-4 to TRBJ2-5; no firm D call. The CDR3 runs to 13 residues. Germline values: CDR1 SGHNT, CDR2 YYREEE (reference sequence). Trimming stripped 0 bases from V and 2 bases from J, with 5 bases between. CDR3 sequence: CASSLALQETQYF. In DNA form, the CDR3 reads TGTGCCAGCAGCTTGGCACTGCAAGAGACCCAGTACTTC. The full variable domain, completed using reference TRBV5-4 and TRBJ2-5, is ETGVTQSPTHLIKTRGQQVTLRCSSQSGHNTVSWYQQALGQGPQFIFQYYREEENGRGNFPPRFSGLQFPNYSSELNVNALELDDSALYLCASSLALQETQYFGPGTRLLVL.

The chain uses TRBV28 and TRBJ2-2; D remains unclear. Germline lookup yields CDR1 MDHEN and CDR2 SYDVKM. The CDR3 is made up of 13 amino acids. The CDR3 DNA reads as TGTGCTTCTGCTCGCGGTACCACCGGGGAGCTGTTTTTT. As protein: CASARGTTGELFF.

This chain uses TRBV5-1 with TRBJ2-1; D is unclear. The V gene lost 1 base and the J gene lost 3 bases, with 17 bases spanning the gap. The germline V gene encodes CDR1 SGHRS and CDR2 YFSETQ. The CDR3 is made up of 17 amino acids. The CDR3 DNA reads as TGCGCCAGCAGCTTGCTGGGCGAAGGTCTCAACTACAATGAGCAGTTCTTC. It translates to CASSLLGEGLNYNEQFF. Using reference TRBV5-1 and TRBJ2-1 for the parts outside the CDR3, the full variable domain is KAGVTQTPRYLIKTRGQQVTLSCSPISGHRSVSWYQQTPGQGLQFLFEYFSETQRNKGNFPGRFSGRQFSNSRSEMNVSTLELGDSALYLCASSLLGEGLNYNEQFFGPGTRLTVL.